The clone carrying this TCR beta chain was found many times. Its antigen is currently unknown. Constant-segment primers and 5'RACE yielded cDNA libraries for TCR alpha and TCR beta, each carrying sample barcodes and UMIs. One entry per CDR3 protein results from TCRdb running MiXCR on the 5' RACE reads. This table holds 350,000 to 500,000 distinct CDR3 sequences, 23% found once. This specimen belongs to a study of T-cell memory formation after mild COVID-19. Findings of the study overall: Pre-infection memory showed some responding clones, and this suggested that cross-reactive memory joined. Contracting CD8+ clones were enriched in EMRA, CD4+ mainly in CM and EM.

This CDR3 is 11 amino acids long. The V and J ends lost 3 bases and 7 bases respectively, with 7 bases between them. Germline V lookup: CDR1 SQVTM, CDR2 ANQGSEA. J is TRBJ2-1 and V is TRBV29-1, with D uncertain. The sequence derives from an adult woman who had mild COVID-19 (a few samples of this study predate the infection). Cell type and time point are not known. The source material was PBMCs or a T cell subset sorted from them (not recorded which). The DNA of the CDR3 is TGCAGCGTTGATTTGTGGAATGAGCAGTTCTTC. Amino acid sequence: CSVDLWNEQFF.